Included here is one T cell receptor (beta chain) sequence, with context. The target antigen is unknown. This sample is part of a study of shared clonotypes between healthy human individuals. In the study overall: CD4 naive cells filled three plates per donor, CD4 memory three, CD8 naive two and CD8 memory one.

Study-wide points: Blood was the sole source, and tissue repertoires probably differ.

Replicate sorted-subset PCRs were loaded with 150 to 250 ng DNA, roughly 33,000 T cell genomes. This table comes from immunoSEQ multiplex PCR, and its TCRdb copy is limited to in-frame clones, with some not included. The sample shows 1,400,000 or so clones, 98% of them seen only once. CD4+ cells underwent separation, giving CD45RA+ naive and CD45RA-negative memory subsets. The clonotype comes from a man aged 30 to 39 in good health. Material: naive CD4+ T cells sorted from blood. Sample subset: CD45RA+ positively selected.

CDR3 nucleotide sequence: TGTGCCAGCAGTTTTTCCCGGGACCCTTCACTGTATGAGCAGTTCTTC. The encoded protein is CASSFSRDPSLYEQFF. This rearrangement joins TRBV5-5 to TRBJ2-1, with D perhaps TRBD1 or TRBD2 (5 bases each). CDR1 and CDR2 (germline): SGHKS, YYEKEE (reference sequence). V gave up 5 bases and J gave up 8 bases, with 23 bases separating them. This CDR3 region has 16 residues.